These T cell receptor beta chains were read from a single sample in a study of CD8 T cells in Susac syndrome. One entry per CDR3 protein results from TCRdb running MiXCR on the immunoSEQ multiplex PCR reads. The sample shows about 130,000 distinct CDR3 sequences, about 95% of them seen only once. Sequencing used CD8+ T cells from PBMCs. Source of these receptors: a human donor with Susac syndrome. Both conserved end residues are part of each CDR3. The order of the fields is V gene, D gene, CDR3 length, J gene, CDR3 protein. A D gene is named only where the DNA matches it firmly.

V: TRBV5-6; D: -; length: 12; J: TRBJ2-3; CDR3: CASSFTTDTQYF
V: TRBV19; D: -; length: 12; J: TRBJ1-1; CDR3: CASDQGNTEAFF
V: TRBV19; D: TRBD2; length: 14; J: TRBJ2-1; CDR3: CASTLLAEGNEQFF
V: TRBV30; D: -; length: 13; J: TRBJ2-1; CDR3: CAWSVTQGNEQFF
V: TRBV4-3; D: TRBD2; length: 20; J: TRBJ2-1; CDR3: CASSQVLWLAGGARLEWQFF
V: TRBV30; D: -; length: 14; J: TRBJ2-3; CDR3: CAWSEGQGTDTQYF
V: TRBV15; D: -; length: 13; J: TRBJ2-1; CDR3: CATSRGLSDEQFF
V: TRBV3-1; D: TRBD1; length: 14; J: TRBJ1-1; CDR3: CASSQTGAGTEAFF
V: TRBV12-3/TRBV12-4; D: -; length: 14; J: TRBJ2-1; CDR3: CASSFAQGYNEQFF
V: TRBV14; D: -; length: 15; J: TRBJ2-3; CDR3: CASSSRGGYTDTQYF
V: TRBV20-1; D: TRBD2; length: 14; J: TRBJ2-5; CDR3: CSARAGDGRETQYF
V: TRBV25-1; D: TRBD1; length: 14; J: TRBJ1-1; CDR3: CASSVGQARTEAFF
V: TRBV7-8; D: -; length: 13; J: TRBJ2-7; CDR3: CASRGGTSYEQYF
V: TRBV19; D: -; length: 13; J: TRBJ2-1; CDR3: CASSIPGYNEQFF
V: TRBV4-1; D: -; length: 14; J: TRBJ2-4; CDR3: CASSEGLAKNIQYF
V: TRBV6-5; D: -; length: 15; J: TRBJ2-3; CDR3: CASSYSPGATDTQYF
V: TRBV7-9; D: -; length: 12; J: TRBJ2-2; CDR3: CASSRNSGELFF
V: TRBV7-2; D: -; length: 14; J: TRBJ2-2; CDR3: CASSQGVESGELFF
V: TRBV30; D: -; length: 11; J: TRBJ1-2; CDR3: CAWILDYGYTF
V: TRBV4-2; D: -; length: 16; J: TRBJ2-1; CDR3: CASMGGGTSSYNEQFF
V: TRBV6-5; D: TRBD1; length: 13; J: TRBJ1-1; CDR3: CASSYGMTGEAFF
V: TRBV4-3; D: TRBD2; length: 17; J: TRBJ2-1; CDR3: CASRGGLAGEERNEQFF
V: TRBV5-1; D: TRBD1; length: 15; J: TRBJ2-7; CDR3: CASSLEWTGTYEQYF
V: TRBV12-3/TRBV12-4; D: -; length: 12; J: TRBJ1-2; CDR3: CASSLQGYGYTF
V: TRBV20-1; D: -; length: 14; J: TRBJ1-5; CDR3: CSARDGRENQPQHF
V: TRBV9; D: TRBD1; length: 13; J: TRBJ1-1; CDR3: CASSTGGQTEAFF
V: TRBV7-9; D: -; length: 13; J: TRBJ1-1; CDR3: CASSRSGGPEAFF
V: TRBV13; D: TRBD2; length: 15; J: TRBJ2-7; CDR3: CASSKSVAGSYEQYF
V: TRBV7-8; D: TRBD1; length: 16; J: TRBJ2-7; CDR3: CASSPSGTDSFVEQYF
V: TRBV4-3; D: -; length: 15; J: TRBJ1-1; CDR3: CASSQEQLMNTEAFF
V: TRBV6-1; D: TRBD2; length: 15; J: TRBJ2-1; CDR3: CASSVTSGASNEQFF
V: TRBV4-3; D: -; length: 14; J: TRBJ2-3; CDR3: CASSQRRLTDTQYF
V: TRBV24-1; D: -; length: 11; J: TRBJ2-3; CDR3: CATQDYYTQYF
V: TRBV6-5; D: -; length: 14; J: TRBJ2-7; CDR3: CASRPGTRDYEQYF
V: TRBV30; D: -; length: 13; J: TRBJ2-1; CDR3: CAWSGVGDNEQFF
V: TRBV6-5; D: -; length: 13; J: TRBJ2-7; CDR3: CASSSLVSYEQYF
V: TRBV2; D: -; length: 16; J: TRBJ1-3; CDR3: CASSERDGRSGNTIYF
V: TRBV27; D: -; length: 14; J: TRBJ2-7; CDR3: CASSPRRTGYEQYF
V: TRBV6-5; D: TRBD1; length: 14; J: TRBJ1-1; CDR3: CASSWDRVGTEAFF
V: TRBV3-1; D: TRBD2; length: 18; J: TRBJ2-4; CDR3: CASSMPTSGGASENIQYF